The TCR beta chain under discussion was sequenced for a study of cytomegalovirus exposure and HLA in healthy donors. Notes on the study in general: Over 15,000 TCR beta sequences were associated with HLA alleles at 0.05 false discovery rate in a later analysis.

Primers: 60 Vbeta forward and 13 Jbeta reverse. Here immunoSEQ multiplex PCR was the method, and the copy in TCRdb shows in-frame clones only, minus some. This table has some 110,000 clones, approximately 70% appearing once. This CDR3 has 15 residues. Looked up from germline, CDR1 is KGHSH and CDR2 is LQKENI. V was shortened by 0 bases and J by 1 base, with 10 bases between the two germline ends. As concerns this clone: Its antigen is currently unknown.

Sequencing was done on a sample of PBMCs. This chain joins TRBV18 and TRBJ2-7; D not resolved. The source of this sequence is a man aged 30-40 years in good health and CMV-seropositive. In nucleotides, the CDR3 is TGTGCCAGCTCACCACCGGGCCAGCAGTCCTACGAGCAGTACGTC. It encodes CASSPPGQQSYEQYV.